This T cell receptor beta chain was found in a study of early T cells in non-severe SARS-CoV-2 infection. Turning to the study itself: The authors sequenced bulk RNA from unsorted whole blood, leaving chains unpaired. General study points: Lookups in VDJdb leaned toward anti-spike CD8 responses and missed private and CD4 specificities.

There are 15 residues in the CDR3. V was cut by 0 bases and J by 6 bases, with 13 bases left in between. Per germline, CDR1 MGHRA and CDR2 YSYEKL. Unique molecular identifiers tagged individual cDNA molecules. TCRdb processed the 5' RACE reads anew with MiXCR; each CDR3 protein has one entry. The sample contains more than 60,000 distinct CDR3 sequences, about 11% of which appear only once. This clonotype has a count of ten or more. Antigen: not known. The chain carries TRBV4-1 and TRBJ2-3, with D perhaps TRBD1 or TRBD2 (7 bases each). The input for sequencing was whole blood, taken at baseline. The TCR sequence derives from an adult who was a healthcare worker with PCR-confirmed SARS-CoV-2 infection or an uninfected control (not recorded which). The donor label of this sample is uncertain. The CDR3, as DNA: TGCGCCAGCAGCCAAGAAAGACAGGGAGGGGATACGCAGTATTTT. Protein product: CASSQERQGGDTQYF.